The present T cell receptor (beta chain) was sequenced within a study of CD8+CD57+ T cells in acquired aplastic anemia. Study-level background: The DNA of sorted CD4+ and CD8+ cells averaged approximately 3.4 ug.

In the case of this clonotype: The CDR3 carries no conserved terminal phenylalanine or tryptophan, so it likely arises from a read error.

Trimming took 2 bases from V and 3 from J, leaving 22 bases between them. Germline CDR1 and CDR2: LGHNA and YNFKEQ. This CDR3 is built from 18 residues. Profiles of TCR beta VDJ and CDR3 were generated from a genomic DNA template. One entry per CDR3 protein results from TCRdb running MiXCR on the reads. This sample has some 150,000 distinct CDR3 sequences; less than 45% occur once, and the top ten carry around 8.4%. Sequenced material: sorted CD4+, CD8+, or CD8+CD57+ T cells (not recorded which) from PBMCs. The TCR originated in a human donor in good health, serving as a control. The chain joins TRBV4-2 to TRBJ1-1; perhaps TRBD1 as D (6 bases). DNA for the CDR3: TGTGCCAGCAGCCAATCCCCGGGGATGGGGGCAAGCTACACTGAAGCTTTCCTT. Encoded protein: CASSQSPGMGASYTEAFL.